This entry is about one TCR beta chain. Its antigen remains unidentified. The entry originates in a study of blood T cells in healthy people across ages. PCR was performed a second time for roughly 7 to 12 cycles using a sample-barcoded 5' primer and a J-beta primer mix. The study obtained at least 2.5 million CDR3-containing paired-end reads from every sample. A single record per CDR3 protein comes from TCRdb applying MiXCR to the 5' RACE reads. In the table there are around 990,000 distinct CDR3 sequences, approximately 26% of which are singletons. General observations from the study: Long-lived and aged donors differed, with more naive CD4+ cells and higher diversity in the long-lived.

Germline assignment: CDR1 SEHNR and CDR2 FQNEAQ (reference sequence). This CDR3 has 16 residues. This same sample was also part of a study on T cells of mothers and their children. That study adds: Donation was provided by three healthy Caucasian mothers along with their six children.

This sequence was found in a girl aged 2 to 10 in good health. V is TRBV7-9 and J is TRBJ2-1; D might be TRBD2 (7 bases). Sequenced: blood. Here the CDR3 DNA reads TGTGCTTCGGACCGGGTCAATCTAAAGGGGGGGAATGAGCAGTTCTTC. Residues: CASDRVNLKGGNEQFF.